This TCR beta chain came from a study of blood T cell repertoires in COVID-19. CDR1 and CDR2 (germline): LNHDA, SQIVND (reference sequence). This CDR3 spans 15 amino acids. Trimming left V 3 bases short and J 7 bases short, with 13 bases between. How the authors handled the data: Nucleated cell number was recorded as an estimate derived from reference gene primer amplification. Assay used: immunoSEQ multiplex PCR; TCRdb lists only in-frame clones, some missing. That table furnishes V, J and clone size, whereas the DNA furnished D and trimming. The sample gives 85,000 to 90,000 clones, 65% to 85% of which show up once; about 10% is in the top ten.

The receptor comes from a man between 65 and 85 years old with acute or convalescent COVID-19. The rearrangement uses TRBV19 and TRBJ1-6; weak D call: TRBD1 (5 bases). The sequencing sample was made of peripheral blood. CDR3 loop: CASSIRGVGNSPLHF. For the CDR3, the DNA is TGTGCCAGTAGTATCCGGGGGGTTGGAAATTCACCCCTCCACTTT.